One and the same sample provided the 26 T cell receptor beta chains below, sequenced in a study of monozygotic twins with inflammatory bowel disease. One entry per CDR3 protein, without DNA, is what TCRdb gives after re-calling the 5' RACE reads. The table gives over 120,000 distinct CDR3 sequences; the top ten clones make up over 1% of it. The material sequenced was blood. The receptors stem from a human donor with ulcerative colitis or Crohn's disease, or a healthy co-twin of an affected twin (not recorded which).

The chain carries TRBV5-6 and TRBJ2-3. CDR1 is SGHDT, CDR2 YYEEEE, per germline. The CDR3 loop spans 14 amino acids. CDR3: CASSPSARTDTQYF.

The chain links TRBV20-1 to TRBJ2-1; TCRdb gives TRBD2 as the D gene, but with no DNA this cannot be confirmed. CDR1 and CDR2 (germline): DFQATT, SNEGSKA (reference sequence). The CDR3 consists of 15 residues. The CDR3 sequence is CSASIRRLDRNEQFF.

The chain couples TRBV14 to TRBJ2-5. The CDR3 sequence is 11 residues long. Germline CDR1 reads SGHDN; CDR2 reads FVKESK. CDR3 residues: CASSQGVTQYF.

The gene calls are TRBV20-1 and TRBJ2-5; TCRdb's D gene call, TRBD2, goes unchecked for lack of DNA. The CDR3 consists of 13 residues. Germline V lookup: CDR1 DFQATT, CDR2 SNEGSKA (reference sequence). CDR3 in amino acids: CSASRSSGETQYF.

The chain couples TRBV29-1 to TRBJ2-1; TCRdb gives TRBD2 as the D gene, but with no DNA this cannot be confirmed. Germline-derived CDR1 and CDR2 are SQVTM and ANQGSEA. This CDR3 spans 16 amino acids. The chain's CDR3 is CSVGPPGTSGRNEQFF.

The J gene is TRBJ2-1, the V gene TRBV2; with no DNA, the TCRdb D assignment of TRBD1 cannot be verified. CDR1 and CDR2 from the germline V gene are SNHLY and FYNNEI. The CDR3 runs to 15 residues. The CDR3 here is CASSTGTDPLLEQFF. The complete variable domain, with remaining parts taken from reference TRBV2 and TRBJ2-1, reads EPEVTQTPSHQVTQMGQEVILRCVPISNHLYFYWYRQILGQKVEFLVSFYNNEISEKSEIFDDQFSVERPDGSNFTLKIRSTKLEDSAMYFCASSTGTDPLLEQFFGPGTRLTVL.

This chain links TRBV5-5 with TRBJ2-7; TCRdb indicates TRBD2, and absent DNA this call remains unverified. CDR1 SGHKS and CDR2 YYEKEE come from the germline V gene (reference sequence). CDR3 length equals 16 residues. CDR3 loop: CASSSELGGLSYEQYF.

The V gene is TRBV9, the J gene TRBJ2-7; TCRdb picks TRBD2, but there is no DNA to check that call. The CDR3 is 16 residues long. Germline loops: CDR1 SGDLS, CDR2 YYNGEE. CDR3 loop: CASSSRLAGPTYEQYF.

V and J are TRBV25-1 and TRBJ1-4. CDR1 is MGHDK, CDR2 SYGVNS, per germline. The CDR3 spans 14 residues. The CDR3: CASSAGSKNEKLFF.

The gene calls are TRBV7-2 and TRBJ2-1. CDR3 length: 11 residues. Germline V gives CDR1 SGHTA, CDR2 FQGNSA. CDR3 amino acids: CASSLVAEQFF.

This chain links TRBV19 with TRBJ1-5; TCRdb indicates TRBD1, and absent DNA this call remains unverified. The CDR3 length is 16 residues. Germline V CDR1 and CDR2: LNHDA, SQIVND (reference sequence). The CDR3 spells CASTPRVSLPGQPQHF.

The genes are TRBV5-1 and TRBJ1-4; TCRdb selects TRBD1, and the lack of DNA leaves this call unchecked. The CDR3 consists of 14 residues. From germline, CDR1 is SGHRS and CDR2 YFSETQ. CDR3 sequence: CASSFGGVEEKLFF.

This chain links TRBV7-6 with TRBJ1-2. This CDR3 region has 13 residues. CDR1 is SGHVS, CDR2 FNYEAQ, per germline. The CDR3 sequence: CASSLVLENGYTF. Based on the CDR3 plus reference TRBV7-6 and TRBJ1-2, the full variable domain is GAGVSQSPRYKVTKRGQDVALRCDPISGHVSLYWYRQALGQGPEFLTYFNYEAQQDKSGLPNDRFSAERPEGSISTLTIQRTEQRDSAMYRCASSLVLENGYTFGSGTRLTVV.

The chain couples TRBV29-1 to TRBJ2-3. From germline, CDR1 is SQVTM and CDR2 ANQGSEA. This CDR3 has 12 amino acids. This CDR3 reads CSVEGITDTQYF.

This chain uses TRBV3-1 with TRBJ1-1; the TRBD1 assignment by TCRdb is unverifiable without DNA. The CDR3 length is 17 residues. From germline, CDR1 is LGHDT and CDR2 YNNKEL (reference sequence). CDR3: CASSPIPGTRGSTEAFF.

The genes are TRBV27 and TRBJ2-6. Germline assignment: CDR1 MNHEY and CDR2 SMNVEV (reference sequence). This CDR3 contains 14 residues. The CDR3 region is CASSQYSGANVLTF.

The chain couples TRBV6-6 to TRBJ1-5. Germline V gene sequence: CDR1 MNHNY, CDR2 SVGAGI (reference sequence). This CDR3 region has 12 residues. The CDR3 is CASSSLNQPQHF.

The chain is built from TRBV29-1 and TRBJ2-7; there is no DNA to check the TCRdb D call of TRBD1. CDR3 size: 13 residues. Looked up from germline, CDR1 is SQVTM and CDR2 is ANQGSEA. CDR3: CSAEQGAPYEQYF.

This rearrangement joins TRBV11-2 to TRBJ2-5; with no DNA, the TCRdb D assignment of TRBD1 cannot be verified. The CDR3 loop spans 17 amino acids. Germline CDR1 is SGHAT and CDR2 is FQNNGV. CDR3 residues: CASGLFPGQAFQETQYF.

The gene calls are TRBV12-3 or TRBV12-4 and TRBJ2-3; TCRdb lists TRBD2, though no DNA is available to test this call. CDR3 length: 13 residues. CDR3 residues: CASIPPGVDTQYF.

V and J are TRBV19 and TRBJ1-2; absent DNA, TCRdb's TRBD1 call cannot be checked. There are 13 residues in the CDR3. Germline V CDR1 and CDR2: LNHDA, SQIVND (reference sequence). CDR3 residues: CASKPNRGGGYTF.

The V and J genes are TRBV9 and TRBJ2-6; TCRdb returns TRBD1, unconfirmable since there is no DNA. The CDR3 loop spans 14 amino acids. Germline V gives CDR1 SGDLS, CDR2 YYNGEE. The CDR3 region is CASRETPGANVLTF.

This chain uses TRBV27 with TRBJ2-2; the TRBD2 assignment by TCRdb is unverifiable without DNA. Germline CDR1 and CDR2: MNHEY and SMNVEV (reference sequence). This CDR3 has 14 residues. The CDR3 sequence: CASGRAGYTGELFF.

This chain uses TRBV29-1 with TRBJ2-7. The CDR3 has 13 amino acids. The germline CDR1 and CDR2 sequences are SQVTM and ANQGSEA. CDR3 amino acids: CSVEGSSSYEQYF.

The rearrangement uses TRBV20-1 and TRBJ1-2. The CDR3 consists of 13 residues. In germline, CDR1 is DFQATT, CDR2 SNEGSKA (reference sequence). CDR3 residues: CSAPRQSLYGYTF.

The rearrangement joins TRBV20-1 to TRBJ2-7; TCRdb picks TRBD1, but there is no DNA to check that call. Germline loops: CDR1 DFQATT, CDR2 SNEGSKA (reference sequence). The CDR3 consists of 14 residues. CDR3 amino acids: CSARASTGIYEQYF.